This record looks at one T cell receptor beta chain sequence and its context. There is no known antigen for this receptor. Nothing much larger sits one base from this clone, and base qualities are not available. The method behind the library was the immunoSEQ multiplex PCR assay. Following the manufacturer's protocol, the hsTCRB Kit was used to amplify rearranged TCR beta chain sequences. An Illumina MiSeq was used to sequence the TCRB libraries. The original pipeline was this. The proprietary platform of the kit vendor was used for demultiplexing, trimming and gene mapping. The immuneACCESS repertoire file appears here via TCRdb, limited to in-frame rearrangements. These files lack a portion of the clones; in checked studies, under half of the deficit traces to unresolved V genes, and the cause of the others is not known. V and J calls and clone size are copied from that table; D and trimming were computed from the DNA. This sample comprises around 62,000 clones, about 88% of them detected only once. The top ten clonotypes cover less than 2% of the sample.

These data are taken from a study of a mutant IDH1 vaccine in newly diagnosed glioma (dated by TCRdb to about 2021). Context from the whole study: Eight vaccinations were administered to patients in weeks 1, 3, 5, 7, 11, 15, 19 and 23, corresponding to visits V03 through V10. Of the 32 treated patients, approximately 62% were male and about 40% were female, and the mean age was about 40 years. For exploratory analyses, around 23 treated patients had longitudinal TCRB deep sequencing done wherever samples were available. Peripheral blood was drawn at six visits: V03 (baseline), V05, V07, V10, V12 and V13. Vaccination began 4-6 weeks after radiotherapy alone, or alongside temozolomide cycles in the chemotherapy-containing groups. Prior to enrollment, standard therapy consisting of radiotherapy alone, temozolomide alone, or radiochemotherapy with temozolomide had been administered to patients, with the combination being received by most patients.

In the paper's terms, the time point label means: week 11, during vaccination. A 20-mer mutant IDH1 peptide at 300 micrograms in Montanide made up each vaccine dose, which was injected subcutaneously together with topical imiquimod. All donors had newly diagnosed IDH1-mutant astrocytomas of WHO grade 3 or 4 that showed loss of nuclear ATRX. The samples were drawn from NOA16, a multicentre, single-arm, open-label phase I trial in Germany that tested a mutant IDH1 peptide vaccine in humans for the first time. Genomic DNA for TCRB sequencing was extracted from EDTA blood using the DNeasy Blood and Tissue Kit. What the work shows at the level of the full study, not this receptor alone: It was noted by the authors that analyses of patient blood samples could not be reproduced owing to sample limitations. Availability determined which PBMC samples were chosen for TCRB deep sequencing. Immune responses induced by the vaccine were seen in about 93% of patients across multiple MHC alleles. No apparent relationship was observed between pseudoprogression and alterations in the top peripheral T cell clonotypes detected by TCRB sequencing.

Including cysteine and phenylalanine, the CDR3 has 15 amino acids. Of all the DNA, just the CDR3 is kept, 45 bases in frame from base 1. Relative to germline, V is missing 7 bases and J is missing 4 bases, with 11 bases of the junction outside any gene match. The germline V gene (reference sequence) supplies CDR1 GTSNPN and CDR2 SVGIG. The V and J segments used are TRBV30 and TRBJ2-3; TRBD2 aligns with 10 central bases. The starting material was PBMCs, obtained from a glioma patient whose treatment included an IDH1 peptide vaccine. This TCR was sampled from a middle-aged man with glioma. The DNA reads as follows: TGTGCCTTAAGTAGACTAGCGGGTCGTCCAGATACGCAGTATTTT. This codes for CALSRLAGRPDTQYF.